This TCR beta chain was identified in a study of T cell clonality in common variable immunodeficiency. Study-level findings and limits: Compared with healthy controls, CVID subjects showed increased TCRbeta clonality, mostly in about a third. Reportedly, TCR beta sequences from common variable immunodeficiency showed fewer deletions and N-nucleotide insertions.

This clone was counted many times. The antigen is not known. The read halts 3 residues ahead of the CDR3 end, with the missing end drawn from the germline J gene. The ends lost 5 bases at V and 0 bases at J; junction bases unmatched: 7. The CDR3 sequence is 16 residues long. The germline gives CDR1 LNHDA, CDR2 SQIVND (reference sequence). Sequencing was performed with immunoSEQ multiplex PCR; in TCRdb, only in-frame clones are kept and a portion is missing. The sample gives more than 20,000 clones, none seen only once, and the top ten clones hold 2% to 2.5%. The sample was peripheral blood mononuclear cells. V is TRBV19 and J is TRBJ2-3, with TRBD2 matching over 8 bases. The sequence was obtained from a human donor with common variable immunodeficiency. The CDR3 bases that were read are TGTGCCAGTAGTGACATTAGCGGGGCGAGCACAGATACG. Translating gives CASSDISGASTDT. The complete CDR3 sequence is CASSDISGASTDTQYF.